This TCR beta chain came from a study of blood T cell repertoires in COVID-19. On the study more broadly: Samples of COVID-19 (acute and convalescent) were obtained from the United States, Italy and Spain. PBMCs, B-cell-depleted T cells, or T cells were the source of the cDNA or gDNA that made up the material.

This CDR3 contains 15 residues. The germline gives CDR1 MNHNY, CDR2 SVGAGI (reference sequence). V shed 5 bases, J shed 7 bases, and the junction held 10 bases outside the gene matches. In the original workflow: Estimated nucleated cell counts came from reference gene primer amplification. The method was immunoSEQ multiplex PCR; TCRdb's version includes in-frame clones alone and lacks a portion of them. Clone size and V and J calls were adopted from that table, with D and trimming inferred from the DNA. The sample lists 140,000 to 150,000 clones, around 91% occurring once. The chain carries TRBV6-6 and TRBJ2-7; 11 positions match TRBD1. The sequence derives from a woman aged 60-75 years with active COVID-19. The sequenced sample consisted of peripheral blood. The CDR3 DNA reads TGTGCCAGCAGTGACCACCGGGACAGGGGGGGTGAGCAGTACTTC. Its translation is CASSDHRDRGGEQYF.